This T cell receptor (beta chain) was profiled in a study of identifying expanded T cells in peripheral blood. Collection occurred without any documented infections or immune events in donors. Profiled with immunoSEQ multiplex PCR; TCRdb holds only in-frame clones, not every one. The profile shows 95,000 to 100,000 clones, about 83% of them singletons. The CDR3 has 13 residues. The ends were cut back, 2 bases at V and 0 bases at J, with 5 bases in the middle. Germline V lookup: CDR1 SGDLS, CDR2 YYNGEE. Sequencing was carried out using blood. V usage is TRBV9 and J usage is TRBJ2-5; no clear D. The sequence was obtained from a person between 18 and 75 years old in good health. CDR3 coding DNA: TGTGCCAGCAGCGTCCAGTACCAAGAGACCCAGTACTTC. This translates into CASSVQYQETQYF.